This is a list of T cell receptor beta chains from one sample in a study of T cells in localized non-small cell lung cancer. TCRdb's table, derived via immunoSEQ multiplex PCR, lists solely in-frame clones and lacks some. Among 25,000 to 30,000 clones, 82% were seen once, and the ten largest hold about 4%. Material: peripheral blood, obtained before any cancer treatment. All receptors come from a woman between 35 and 75 years old with stage I lung adenocarcinoma. The CDR3 runs from the conserved cysteine through the conserved F or W. D genes are given only for firm matches. Clone size is given for some rows only: seen once, a few or many times, or a class if the clone is expanded.

v_call,j_call,clone_size,d_call,cdr3_nt,cdr3_aa
TRBV7-7,TRBJ2-5,-,-,TGTGCCAGCAGCTTAACCGGCCTCCCCCAAGAGACCCAGTACTTC,CASSLTGLPQETQYF
TRBV2,TRBJ1-2,-,-,TGTGCCTGGAGCATGGGCTTAGCTAACTATGGCTACACCTTC,CAWSMGLANYGYTF
TRBV19,TRBJ1-1,-,-,TGTGCCAGTAGTCGGCAGGCGAACACTGAAGCTTTCTTT,CASSRQANTEAFF
TRBV30,TRBJ1-6,few,-,TGTGCCTGGACCCTATTAGGGGTCGGGACTTCACCCCTCCACTTT,CAWTLLGVGTSPLHF
TRBV5-1,TRBJ1-1,-,-,TGCGCCAGCAGCTTTTGGGGGCGGCGGGAGACTGAAGCTTTCTTT,CASSFWGRRETEAFF
TRBV2,TRBJ2-5,-,-,TGTGCCAGCAGTGAGGGTTCTCATAGCTTAGAGACCCAGTACTTC,CASSEGSHSLETQYF
TRBV29-1,TRBJ1-2,once,TRBD1,TGCAGCGTTGTACCGGGACAGGGGTATGGCTACACCTTC,CSVVPGQGYGYTF
TRBV29-1,TRBJ1-3,-,-,TGCAGCGTTGTGGGGGGGGACTCTGGAAACACCATATATTTT,CSVVGGDSGNTIYF
TRBV11-2,TRBJ2-2,-,-,TGTGCCAGCAGCTTGGAGCCGAGCGGGGAGCTGTTTTTT,CASSLEPSGELFF
TRBV29-1,TRBJ2-5,few,TRBD1,TGCAGCGTTAGTACAGGGGTAGCAGAGACCCAGTACTTC,CSVSTGVAETQYF
TRBV10-3,TRBJ2-3,-,-,TGTGCCATCAGTTTAGGGGGGGGGAGCACAGATACGCAGTATTTT,CAISLGGGSTDTQYF
TRBV7-9,TRBJ1-5,few,-,TGTGCCAGCAGCTTAGCAGGGAAGGGCAATCAGCCCCAGCATTTT,CASSLAGKGNQPQHF
TRBV5-8,TRBJ1-3,-,-,TGTGCCAGCAGCCCCTCTGAGTTCGGAAACACCATATATTTT,CASSPSEFGNTIYF
TRBV6-5,TRBJ1-3,-,-,TGTGCCAGCAGTGAAAAGGTGGAGGGAAACACCATATATTTT,CASSEKVEGNTIYF
TRBV5-1,TRBJ2-1,-,TRBD1,TGCGCCAGCATCAGGACAGGGTTGGACAATGAGCAGTTCTTC,CASIRTGLDNEQFF
TRBV27,TRBJ2-3,-,TRBD1,TGTGCCAGCAGTTTCAGGGACAGGGGGCAAGATACGCAGTATTTT,CASSFRDRGQDTQYF
TRBV4-3,TRBJ2-3,-,-,TGCGCCAGCAGCCAAGCGATCCCAGATACGCAGTATTTT,CASSQAIPDTQYF
TRBV19,TRBJ2-2,few,TRBD2,TGTGCCAGTAGTATCTACGGGACTAGCGGGGACTTCCCCCTGAACACCGGGGAGCTGTTTTTT,CASSIYGTSGDFPLNTGELFF
TRBV7-2,TRBJ1-1,-,TRBD1,TGTGCCAGCAGCTCTACCGACAGGGCGAACACTGAGGCTTTCTTT,CASSSTDRANTEAFF
TRBV5-5,TRBJ1-1,few,-,TGTGCCAGCAGCTTGGAGGGGGAACGCACTGAAGCTTTCTTT,CASSLEGERTEAFF
TRBV5-1,TRBJ2-3,-,TRBD2,TGCGCCAGCAGCTTGGTCTCGGGGGGAACAGATACGCAGTATTTT,CASSLVSGGTDTQYF
TRBV29-1,TRBJ1-2,-,TRBD1,TGCAGCGTTGGGGGACCGACAGGGGGTGGCTACACCTTC,CSVGGPTGGGYTF
TRBV7-2,TRBJ2-1,-,TRBD2,TGTGCCAGCAGCCTATTCGGGGGGTCCTACAATGAGCAGTTCTTC,CASSLFGGSYNEQFF
TRBV28,TRBJ1-5,-,-,TGTGCCAGCAGTCCCGGAGGACAGAATCAGCCCCAGCATTTT,CASSPGGQNQPQHF
TRBV5-1,TRBJ2-1,-,-,TGCGCCAGCAGCTTGGCGCAGGGTAATGAGCAGTTCTTC,CASSLAQGNEQFF
TRBV5-6,TRBJ2-5,-,-,TGTGCCAGCAGCTCGGGACTGAGGGAGACCCAGTACTTC,CASSSGLRETQYF
TRBV19,TRBJ1-1,-,-,TGTGCCAGTAGTCTAACCTCTGAGGGGACGGCTTTCTTT,CASSLTSEGTAFF
TRBV9,TRBJ2-3,-,-,TGTGCCAGCAGCGTAGCTCCAAACAGCCACACAGATACGCAGTATTTT,CASSVAPNSHTDTQYF
TRBV4-3,TRBJ2-7,-,-,TGCGCCAGCAGCCAAGGAGTCTACTCCTACGAGCAGTACTTC,CASSQGVYSYEQYF
TRBV7-9,TRBJ2-1,-,-,TGTGCCAGCAGCTTAGTGCCGGCAGGCGAGCAGTTCTTC,CASSLVPAGEQFF
TRBV10-1,TRBJ1-3,few,-,TGCGCCAGCAGTCAAGACTCTGGAAACACCATATATTTT,CASSQDSGNTIYF
TRBV5-1,TRBJ2-1,-,-,TGCGCCAGCAGCTTGGCTAGCATAGGCAATGAGCAGTTCTTC,CASSLASIGNEQFF
TRBV6-5,TRBJ2-7,-,TRBD1,TGTGCCAGCAGCCGGGACAGGGGGCTTTACGAGCAGTACTTC,CASSRDRGLYEQYF
TRBV19,TRBJ1-1,-,TRBD1,TGTGCCAGTAGTACCCGGACAGGACTGAACACTGAAGCTTTCTTT,CASSTRTGLNTEAFF
TRBV30,TRBJ2-1,-,-,TGTGCCTGGAGTCCCTTGGCCTCCTCCTGGGGGCAGTTCTTC,CAWSPLASSWGQFF
TRBV6-5,TRBJ1-2,-,-,TGTGCCAGCCGCCGGGCCTATGGCTACACCTTC,CASRRAYGYTF
TRBV11-2,TRBJ2-5,-,-,TGTGCCAGCAGCCCTAGAGGTTCAGGGGTAGTAATCGAGACCCAGTACTTC,CASSPRGSGVVIETQYF
TRBV5-4,TRBJ1-2,-,-,TGTGCCAGCAGCTTGGGGACAGCGTATGGCTACACCTTC,CASSLGTAYGYTF
TRBV19,TRBJ1-1,-,TRBD1,TGTGCCAGTAGTCCCCAGGGACAGGGGGGAACTGAAGCTTTCTTT,CASSPQGQGGTEAFF
TRBV13,TRBJ2-4,-,TRBD2,TGTGCCAGCAGCTCTTACTCCTCGGACGGGAGGAGCGCCAAAAACATTCAGTACTTC,CASSSYSSDGRSAKNIQYF
TRBV2,TRBJ1-5,-,-,TGTGCCAGCAGCTCGGGAGCCAGCAATCAGCCCCAGCATTTT,CASSSGASNQPQHF
TRBV5-1,TRBJ2-6,-,TRBD1,TGCGCCAGCAGCCCCGACAGGGGGTGGGCCAACGTCCTGACTTTC,CASSPDRGWANVLTF